This T cell receptor (beta chain) was recorded in a study of regulatory T cells in long-lasting Graves disease. Study-wide results and caveats: It was possible that the small sample size reduced accuracy. Persistent patients had a count of shared public clonotypes (about 2,500) that exceeded that of new patients (966).

Regarding time point: persistent/refractory GD, antithyroid drugs over 5 years with positive TRAb. TCR sequences were obtained from RNA taken from PBMCs. With regard to this clonotype: Its specificity is not known.

Both iRepertoire HTBI primers and Arm-PCR of CDR3 regions were used to build the TCR beta libraries. TCRdb reprocessed the multiplex PCR reads via MiXCR and lists one record per CDR3 protein. This sample yields some 330,000 distinct CDR3 sequences, of which approximately 23% are seen a single time; around 30% belongs to the top ten. The material was peripheral blood mononuclear cells (PBMCs), obtained when the disease was refractory, from a patient treated with antithyroid drugs. The TCR comes from a woman between 40 and 55 years old with Graves disease.

In nucleotides, the CDR3 is TGCAGCGTTGAAGTGGGACAGGGAACCTACGAGCAGTACTTC. It is translated as CSVEVGQGTYEQYF. The rearrangement links TRBV29-1 to TRBJ2-7; 9 bases are shared with TRBD1. The V gene's germline CDR1 is SQVTM and CDR2 ANQGSEA. V shed 1 base and J 2 bases; nucleotides not matched to a gene: 3. This CDR3 is built from 14 residues.